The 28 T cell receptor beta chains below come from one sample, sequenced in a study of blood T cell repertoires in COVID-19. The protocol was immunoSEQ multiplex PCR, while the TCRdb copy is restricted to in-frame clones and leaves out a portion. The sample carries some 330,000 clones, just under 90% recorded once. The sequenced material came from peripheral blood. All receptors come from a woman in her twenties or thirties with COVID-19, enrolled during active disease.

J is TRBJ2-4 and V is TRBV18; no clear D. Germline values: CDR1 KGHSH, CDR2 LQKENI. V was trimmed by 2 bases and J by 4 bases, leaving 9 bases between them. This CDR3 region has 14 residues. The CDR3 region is CASSPSGTKNIQYF. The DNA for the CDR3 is TGTGCCAGCTCACCATCAGGAACTAAAAACATTCAGTACTTC.

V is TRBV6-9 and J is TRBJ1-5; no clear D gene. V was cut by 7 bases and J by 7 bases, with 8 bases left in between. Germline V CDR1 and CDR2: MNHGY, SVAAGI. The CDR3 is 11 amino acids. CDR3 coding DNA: TGTGCCAGCACTAAAATGCAGCCCCAGCATTTT. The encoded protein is CASTKMQPQHF.

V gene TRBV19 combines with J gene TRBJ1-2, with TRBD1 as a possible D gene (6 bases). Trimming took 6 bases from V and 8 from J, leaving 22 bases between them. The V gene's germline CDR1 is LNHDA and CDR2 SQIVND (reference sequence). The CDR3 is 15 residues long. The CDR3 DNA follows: TGTGCCAGTAGGAGGGGGGGGAGTTGGATCGGCGGCTACACCTTC. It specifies CASRRGGSWIGGYTF.

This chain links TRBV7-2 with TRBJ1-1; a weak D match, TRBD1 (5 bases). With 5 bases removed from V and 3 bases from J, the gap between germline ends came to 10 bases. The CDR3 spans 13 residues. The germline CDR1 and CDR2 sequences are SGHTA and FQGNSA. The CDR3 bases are TGTGCCAGCAGCGCCGACAGATACACTGAAGCTTTCTTT. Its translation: CASSADRYTEAFF.

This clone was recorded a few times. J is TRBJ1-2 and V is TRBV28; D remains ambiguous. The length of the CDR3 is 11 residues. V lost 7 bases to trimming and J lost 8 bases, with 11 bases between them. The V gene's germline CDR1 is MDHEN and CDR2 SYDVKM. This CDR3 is CASTSARGYTF. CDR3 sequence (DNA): TGTGCCAGCACGTCCGCCCGGGGCTACACCTTC.

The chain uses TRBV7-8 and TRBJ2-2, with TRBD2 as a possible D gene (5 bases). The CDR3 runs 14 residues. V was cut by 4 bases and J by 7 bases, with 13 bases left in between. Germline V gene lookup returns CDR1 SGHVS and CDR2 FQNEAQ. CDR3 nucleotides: TGTGCCAGCAGCTCCGGGATACCAGGCGGGGAGCTGTTTTTT. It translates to CASSSGIPGGELFF.

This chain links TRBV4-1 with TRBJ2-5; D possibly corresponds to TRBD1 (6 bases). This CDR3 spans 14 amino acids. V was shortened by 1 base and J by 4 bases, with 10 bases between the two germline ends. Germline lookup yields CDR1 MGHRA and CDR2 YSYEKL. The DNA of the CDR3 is TGCGCCAGCAGCCAAGGGCAGGGGATAGAGACCCAGTACTTC. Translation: CASSQGQGIETQYF.

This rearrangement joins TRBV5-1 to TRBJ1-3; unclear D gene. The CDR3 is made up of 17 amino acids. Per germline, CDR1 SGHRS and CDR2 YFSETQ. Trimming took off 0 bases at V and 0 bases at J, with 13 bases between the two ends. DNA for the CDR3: TGCGCCAGCAGCTTGGTGAGACTCGGAGGCTCTGGAAACACCATATATTTT. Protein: CASSLVRLGGSGNTIYF.

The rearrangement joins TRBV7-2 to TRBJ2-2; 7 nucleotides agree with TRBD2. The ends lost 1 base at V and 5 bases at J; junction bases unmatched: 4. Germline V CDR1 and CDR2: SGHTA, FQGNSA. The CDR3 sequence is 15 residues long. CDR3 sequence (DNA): TGTGCCAGCAGCTTAGAGGGGAGGGGAACCGGGGAGCTGTTTTTT. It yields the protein CASSLEGRGTGELFF. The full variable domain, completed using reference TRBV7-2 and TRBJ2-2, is GAGVSQSPSNKVTEKGKDVELRCDPISGHTALYWYRQSLGQGLEFLIYFQGNSAPDKSGLPSDRFSAERTGGSVSTLTIQRTQQEDSAVYLCASSLEGRGTGELFFGEGSRLTVL.

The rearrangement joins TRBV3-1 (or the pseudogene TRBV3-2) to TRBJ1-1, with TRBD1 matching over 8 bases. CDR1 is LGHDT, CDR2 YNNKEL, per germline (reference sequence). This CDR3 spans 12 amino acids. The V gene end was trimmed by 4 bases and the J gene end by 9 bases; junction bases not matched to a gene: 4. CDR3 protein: CASSPRQGKAFF. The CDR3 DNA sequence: TGTGCCAGCAGCCCCCGACAGGGGAAAGCTTTCTTT.

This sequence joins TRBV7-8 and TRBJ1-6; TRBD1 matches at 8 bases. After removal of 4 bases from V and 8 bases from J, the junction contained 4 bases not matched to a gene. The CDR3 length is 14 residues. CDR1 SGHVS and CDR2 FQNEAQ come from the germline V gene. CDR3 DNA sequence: TGTGCCAGCAGCTCCGGACAGGGTGATTCACCCCTCCACTTT. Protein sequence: CASSSGQGDSPLHF.

In nucleotides, the CDR3 is TGTGCCAGCAGCTTAGGGGGACAGGCGGCATACTATGGCTACACCTTC. This sequence encodes CASSLGGQAAYYGYTF. The chain combines TRBV13 with TRBJ1-2, with TRBD1 identical over 8 bases. Germline-derived CDR1 and CDR2 are PRHDT and FYEKMQ (reference sequence). The CDR3 sequence is 16 residues long. The trim removed 0 bases at V and 3 bases at J, leaving 6 bases unmatched.

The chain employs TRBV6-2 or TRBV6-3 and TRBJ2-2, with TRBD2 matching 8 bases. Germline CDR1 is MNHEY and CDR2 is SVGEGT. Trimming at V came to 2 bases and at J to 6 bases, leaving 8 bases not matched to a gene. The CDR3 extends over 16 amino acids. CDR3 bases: TGTGCCAGCAGTTACCTAAGCGGGGGTGGCGCCGGGGAGCTGTTTTTT. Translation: CASSYLSGGGAGELFF.

CDR3 amino acids: CASSLVQKNYGYTF. DNA for the CDR3: TGTGCCAGCAGTTTGGTCCAGAAAAACTATGGCTACACCTTC. The chain recombines TRBV28 with TRBJ1-2; D gene unclear. V was clipped by 3 bases and J by 2 bases, with 10 bases between them. The CDR3 is 14 amino acids. Germline V gene data show CDR1 as MDHEN and CDR2 as SYDVKM.

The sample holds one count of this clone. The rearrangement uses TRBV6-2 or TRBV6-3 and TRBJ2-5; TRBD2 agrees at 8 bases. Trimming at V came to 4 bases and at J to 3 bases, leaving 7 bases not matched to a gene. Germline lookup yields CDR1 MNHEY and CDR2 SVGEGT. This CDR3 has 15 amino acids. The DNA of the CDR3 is TGTGCCAGCAGTTCCTTTGCAGCGGGGGAAGAGACCCAGTACTTC. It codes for CASSSFAAGEETQYF.

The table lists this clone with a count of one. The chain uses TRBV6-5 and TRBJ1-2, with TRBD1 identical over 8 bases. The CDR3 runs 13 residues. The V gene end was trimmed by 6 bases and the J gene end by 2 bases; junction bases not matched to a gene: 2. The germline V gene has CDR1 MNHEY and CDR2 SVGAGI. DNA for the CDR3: TGTGCCAGCAGCCGGACAGGGAACTATGGCTACACCTTC. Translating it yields CASSRTGNYGYTF.

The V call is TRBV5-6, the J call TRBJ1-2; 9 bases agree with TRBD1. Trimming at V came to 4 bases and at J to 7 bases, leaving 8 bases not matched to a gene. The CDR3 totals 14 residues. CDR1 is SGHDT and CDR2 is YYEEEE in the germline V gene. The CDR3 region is CASSPRTGELGYTF. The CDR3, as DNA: TGTGCCAGCAGCCCAAGGACAGGGGAGCTTGGCTACACCTTC.

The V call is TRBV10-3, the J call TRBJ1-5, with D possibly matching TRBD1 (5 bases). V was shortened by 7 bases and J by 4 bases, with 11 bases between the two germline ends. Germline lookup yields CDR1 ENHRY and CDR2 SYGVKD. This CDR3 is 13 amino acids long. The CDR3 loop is CAITGGENQPQHF. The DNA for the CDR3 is TGTGCCATCACCGGGGGGGAAAATCAGCCCCAGCATTTT.

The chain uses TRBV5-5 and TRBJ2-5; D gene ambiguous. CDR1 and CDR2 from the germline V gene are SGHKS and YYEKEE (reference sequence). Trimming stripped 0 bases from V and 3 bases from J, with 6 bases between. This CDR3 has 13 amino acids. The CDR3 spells CASSLGREETQYF. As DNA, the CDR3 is TGTGCCAGCAGCTTGGGTCGGGAAGAGACCCAGTACTTC.

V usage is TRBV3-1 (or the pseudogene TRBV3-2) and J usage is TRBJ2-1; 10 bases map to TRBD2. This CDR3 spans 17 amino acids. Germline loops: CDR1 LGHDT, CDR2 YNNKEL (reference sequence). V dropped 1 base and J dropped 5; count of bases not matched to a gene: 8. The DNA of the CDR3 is TGTGCCAGCAGCCAAGCCAACCTAGCGGGGGCCAACAATGAGCAGTTCTTC. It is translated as CASSQANLAGANNEQFF.

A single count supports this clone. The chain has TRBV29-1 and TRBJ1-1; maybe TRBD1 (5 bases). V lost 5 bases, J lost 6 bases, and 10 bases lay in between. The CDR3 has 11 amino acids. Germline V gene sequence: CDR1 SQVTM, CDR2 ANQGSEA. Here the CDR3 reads CSVRGFSEAFF. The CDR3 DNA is TGCAGCGTTCGGGGGTTTTCTGAAGCTTTCTTT.

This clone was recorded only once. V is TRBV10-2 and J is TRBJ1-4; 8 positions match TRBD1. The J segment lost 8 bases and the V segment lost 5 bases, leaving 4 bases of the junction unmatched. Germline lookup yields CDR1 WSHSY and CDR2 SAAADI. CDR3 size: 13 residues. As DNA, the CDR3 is TGCGCCAGCAGTAGACAGGGGCAGGAAAAACTGTTTTTT. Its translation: CASSRQGQEKLFF.

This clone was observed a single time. CDR3 residues: CARTTSGTEGKVREPQHF. The DNA of the CDR3 is TGTGCCAGAACCACCTCCGGGACAGAAGGGAAAGTTCGTGAGCCCCAGCATTTT. The V gene is TRBV5-3, the J gene TRBJ1-5; TRBD1 matches at 7 bases. TRBV5-3 is identified as an open reading frame with a role that is uncertain. CDR3 length equals 18 residues. J lost 8 bases, V lost 6 bases, and 23 bases had no gene match.

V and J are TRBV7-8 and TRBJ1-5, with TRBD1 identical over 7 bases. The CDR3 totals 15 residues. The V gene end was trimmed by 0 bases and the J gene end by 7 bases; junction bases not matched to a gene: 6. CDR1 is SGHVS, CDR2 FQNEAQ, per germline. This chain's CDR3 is CASSLAPGGGQPQHF. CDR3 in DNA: TGTGCCAGCAGCTTAGCGCCCGGAGGGGGCCAGCCCCAGCATTTT.

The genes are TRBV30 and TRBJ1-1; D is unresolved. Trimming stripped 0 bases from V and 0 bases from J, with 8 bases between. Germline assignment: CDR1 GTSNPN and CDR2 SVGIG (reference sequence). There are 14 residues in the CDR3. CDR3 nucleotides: TGTGCCTGGAGTGTCACTAACTTGAACACTGAAGCTTTCTTT. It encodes CAWSVTNLNTEAFF.

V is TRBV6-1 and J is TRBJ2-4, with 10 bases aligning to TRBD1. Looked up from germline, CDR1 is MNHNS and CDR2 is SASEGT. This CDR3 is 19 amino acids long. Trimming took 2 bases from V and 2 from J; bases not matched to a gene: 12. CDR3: CASSEREGQGSRSKNIQYF. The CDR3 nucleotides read TGTGCCAGCAGTGAAAGAGAGGGACAGGGGTCGAGGTCCAAAAACATTCAGTACTTC.

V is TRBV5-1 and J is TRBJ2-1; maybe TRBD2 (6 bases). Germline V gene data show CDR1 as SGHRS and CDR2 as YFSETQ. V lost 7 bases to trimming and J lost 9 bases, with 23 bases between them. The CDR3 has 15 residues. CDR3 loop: CASRLGGNRRGEQFF. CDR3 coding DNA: TGCGCCAGCCGCCTTGGGGGAAATCGGCGGGGTGAGCAGTTCTTC.

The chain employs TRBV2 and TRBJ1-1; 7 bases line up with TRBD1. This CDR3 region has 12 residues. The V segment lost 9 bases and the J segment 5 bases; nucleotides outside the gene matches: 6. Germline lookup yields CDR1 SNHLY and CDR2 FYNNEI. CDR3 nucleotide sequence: TGTGCCAGTCGACAGGGTTGGACTGAAGCTTTCTTT. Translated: CASRQGWTEAFF.